These T cell receptor beta chains were read from a single sample in a study of patients and donors after allogeneic stem cell transplantation. In TCRdb, the RT-PCR reads were re-called with MiXCR into one record per CDR3 protein. The table records 200,000 to 250,000 distinct CDR3 sequences, 13% to 15% of them present only once. Sequenced material: blood, either unsorted or a sorted T cell fraction (not recorded which). The receptor source for this set is a human donor who was either an allogeneic HSCT recipient or a stem cell or donor lymphocyte infusion donor (not recorded which). It is not recorded whose cells these are; they may come from a transplant donor. The CDR3 runs from the conserved cysteine through the conserved F or W. The D gene is left open where the match is weak. Size is omitted from some rows. Given values are once, few, many or a class for expanded clones.

size	D	V	J	CDR3	DNA
once	.	TRBV14	TRBJ2-3	CASSHRPGSEFTDTQYF	TGTGCCAGCAGCCATCGTCCCGGGAGTGAGTTCACAGATACGCAGTATTTT
many	TRBD1	TRBV11-2	TRBJ1-1	CASSFLIQGSTEAFF	TGTGCCAGCAGCTTCTTAATACAGGGGAGCACTGAAGCTTTCTTT
few	TRBD1	TRBV2	TRBJ1-4	CASSWTGVSNEKLFF	TGTGCCAGCAGCTGGACAGGGGTGTCTAATGAAAAACTGTTTTTT
.	TRBD1	TRBV6-2/TRBV6-3	TRBJ1-5	CASTRTGSNQPQHF	TGTGCCAGCACCAGGACAGGGAGCAATCAGCCCCAGCATTTT
.	TRBD2	TRBV7-7	TRBJ2-5	CASSFLAAETQYF	TGTGCTAGCAGCTTTCTAGCGGCGGAGACCCAGTACTTC
.	TRBD1	TRBV19	TRBJ1-5	CASSRTGALSNQPQHF	TGTGCCAGTAGCAGGACAGGGGCGTTGAGCAATCAGCCCCAGCATTTT
few	.	TRBV6-1	TRBJ1-2	CASSRGDPFRGPYGYTF	TGTGCCAGCAGTCGGGGAGATCCGTTCAGGGGACCATATGGCTACACCTTC
many	.	TRBV29-1	TRBJ2-5	CSSRSGQETQYF	TGCAGCTCTAGGTCAGGGCAAGAGACCCAGTACTTC
many	.	TRBV20-1	TRBJ2-1	CSAAYNEQFF	TGCAGTGCCGCCTACAATGAGCAGTTCTTC
few	.	TRBV9	TRBJ2-7	CASSAGQIPSYEQYF	TGTGCCAGCAGCGCTGGACAGATCCCCTCCTACGAGCAGTACTTC
.	.	TRBV5-1	TRBJ2-3	CATRAGTGTDTQYF	TGCGCCACCCGGGCTGGGACTGGCACAGATACGCAGTATTTT
.	TRBD2	TRBV9	TRBJ2-1	CASSAPGTSYNEQFF	TGTGCCAGCAGCGCCCCCGGGACTAGCTACAATGAGCAGTTCTTC
many	.	TRBV15	TRBJ2-1	CATSRGEQFF	TGTGCCACCAGCAGGGGTGAGCAGTTCTTC
.	.	TRBV2	TRBJ1-4	CASSEARGGKLFF	TGTGCCAGCAGTGAGGCAAGGGGCGGAAAACTGTTTTTT
many	.	TRBV5-6	TRBJ2-7	CASSFARLPYEQYF	TGTGCCAGCAGCTTCGCGCGCCTTCCCTACGAGCAGTACTTC